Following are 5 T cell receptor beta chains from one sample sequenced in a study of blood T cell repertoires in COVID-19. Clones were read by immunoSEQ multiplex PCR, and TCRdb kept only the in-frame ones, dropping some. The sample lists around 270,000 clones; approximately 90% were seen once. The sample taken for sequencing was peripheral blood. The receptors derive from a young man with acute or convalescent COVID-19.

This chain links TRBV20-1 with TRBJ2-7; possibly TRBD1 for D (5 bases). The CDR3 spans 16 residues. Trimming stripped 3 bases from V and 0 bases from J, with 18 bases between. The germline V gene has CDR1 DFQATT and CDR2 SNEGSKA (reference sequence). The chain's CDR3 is CSASGWGGSNSYEQYF. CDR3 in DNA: TGCAGTGCTAGTGGGTGGGGCGGTTCTAACTCCTACGAGCAGTACTTC.

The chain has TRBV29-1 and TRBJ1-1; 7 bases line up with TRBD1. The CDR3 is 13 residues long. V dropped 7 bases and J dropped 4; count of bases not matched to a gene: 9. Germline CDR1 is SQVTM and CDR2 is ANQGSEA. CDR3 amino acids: CSGGSQGFTEAFF. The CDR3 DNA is TGCAGCGGAGGGTCACAGGGGTTCACTGAAGCTTTCTTT. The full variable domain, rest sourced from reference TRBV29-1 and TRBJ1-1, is SAVISQKPSRDICQRGTSLTIQCQVDSQVTMMFWYRQQPGQSLTLIATANQGSEATYESGFVIDKFPISRPNLTFSTLTVSNMSPEDSSIYLCSGGSQGFTEAFFGQGTRLTVV.

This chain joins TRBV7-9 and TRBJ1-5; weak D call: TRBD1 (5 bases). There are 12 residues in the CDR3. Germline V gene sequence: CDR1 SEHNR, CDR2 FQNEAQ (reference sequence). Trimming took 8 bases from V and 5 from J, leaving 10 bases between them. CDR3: CASGDSHQPQHF. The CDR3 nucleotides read TGTGCCAGCGGCGACAGTCATCAGCCCCAGCATTTT.

The CDR3 DNA follows: TGTGCCAGCATCCTCGGGACAAGAGGTCACGAGCAGTACTTC. It codes for CASILGTRGHEQYF. The chain carries TRBV25-1 and TRBJ2-7; D is possibly TRBD1 (6 bases). The V end was cut by 7 bases, the J end by 5 bases, with 18 bases between. The CDR3 covers 14 residues. Germline CDR1 reads MGHDK; CDR2 reads SYGVNS.

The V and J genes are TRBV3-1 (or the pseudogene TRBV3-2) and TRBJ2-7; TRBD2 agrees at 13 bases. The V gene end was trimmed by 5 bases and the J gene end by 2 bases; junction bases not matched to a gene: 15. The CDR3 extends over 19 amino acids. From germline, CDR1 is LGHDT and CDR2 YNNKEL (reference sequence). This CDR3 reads CASSDSGTSGTPVTYEQYF. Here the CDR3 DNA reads TGTGCCAGCAGCGACTCTGGGACTAGCGGGACTCCCGTGACCTACGAGCAGTACTTC.